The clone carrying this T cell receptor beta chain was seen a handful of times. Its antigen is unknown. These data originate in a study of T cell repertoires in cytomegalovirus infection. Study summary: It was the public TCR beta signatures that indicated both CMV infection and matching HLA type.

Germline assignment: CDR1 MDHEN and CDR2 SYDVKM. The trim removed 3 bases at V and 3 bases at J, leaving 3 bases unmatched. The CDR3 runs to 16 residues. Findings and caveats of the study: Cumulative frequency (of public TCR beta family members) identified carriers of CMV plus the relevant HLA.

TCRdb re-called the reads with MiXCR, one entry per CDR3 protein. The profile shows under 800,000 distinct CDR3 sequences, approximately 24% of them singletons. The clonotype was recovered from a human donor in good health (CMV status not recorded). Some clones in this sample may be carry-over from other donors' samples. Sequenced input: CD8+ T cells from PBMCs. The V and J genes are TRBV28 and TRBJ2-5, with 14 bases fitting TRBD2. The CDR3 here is CASSFLTSGGEETQYF. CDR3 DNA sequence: TGTGCCAGCAGTTTTCTGACTAGCGGGGGGGAAGAGACCCAGTACTTC.